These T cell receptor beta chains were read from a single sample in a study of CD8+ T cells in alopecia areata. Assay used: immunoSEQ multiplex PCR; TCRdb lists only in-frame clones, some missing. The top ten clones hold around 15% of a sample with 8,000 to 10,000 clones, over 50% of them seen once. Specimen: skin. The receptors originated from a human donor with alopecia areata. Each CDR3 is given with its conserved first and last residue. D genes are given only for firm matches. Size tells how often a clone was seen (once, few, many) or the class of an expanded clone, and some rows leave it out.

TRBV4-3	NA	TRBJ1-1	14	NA	CASSLGLENTEAFF	TGCGCCAGCAGCCTAGGACTGGAAAACACTGAAGCTTTCTTT
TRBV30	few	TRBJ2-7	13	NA	CAWVRDRPYEQYF	TGTGCCTGGGTACGTGACAGGCCCTACGAGCAGTACTTC
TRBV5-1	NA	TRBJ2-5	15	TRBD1	CASSAGQGPQETQYF	TGCGCCAGCAGCGCAGGACAGGGACCGCAAGAGACCCAGTACTTC
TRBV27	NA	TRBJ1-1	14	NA	CASRSIVFQDEAFF	TGTGCCAGCAGATCCATTGTTTTTCAGGACGAAGCTTTCTTT
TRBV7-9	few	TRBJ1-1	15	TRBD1	CASSPHRGTNTEAFF	TGTGCCAGCAGCCCCCACAGGGGAACGAACACTGAAGCTTTCTTT
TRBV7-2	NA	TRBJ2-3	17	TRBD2	CASSFRTSGSSTDTQYF	TGTGCCAGCAGCTTCCGGACTAGCGGATCTAGCACAGATACGCAGTATTTT
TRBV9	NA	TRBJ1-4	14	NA	CASSTTATNEKLFF	TGTGCCAGCAGCACGACAGCAACTAATGAAAAACTGTTTTTT
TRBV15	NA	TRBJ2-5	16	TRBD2	CATSRDRTSGSETQYF	TGTGCCACCAGCAGAGACCGGACTAGCGGGAGTGAGACCCAGTACTTC
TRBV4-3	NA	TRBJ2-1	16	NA	CASSPRGLVSIHEQFF	TGCGCCAGCAGCCCGCGAGGTCTAGTAAGCATTCATGAGCAGTTCTTC
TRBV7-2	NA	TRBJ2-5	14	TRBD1	CASSLALQGETQYF	TGTGCCAGCAGCTTAGCGCTACAGGGGGAGACCCAGTACTTC
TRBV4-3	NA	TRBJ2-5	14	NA	CASSQDGAEETQYF	TGCGCCAGCAGCCAAGATGGGGCGGAAGAGACCCAGTACTTC
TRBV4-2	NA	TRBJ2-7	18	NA	CASSQDPKGSGASYEQYF	TGTGCCAGCAGCCAAGATCCGAAGGGTTCTGGGGCGTCCTACGAGCAGTACTTC
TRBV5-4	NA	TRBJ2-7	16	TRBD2	CASSLAGSGVYYEQYF	TGTGCCAGCAGCTTGGCCGGTAGCGGGGTATACTACGAGCAGTACTTC
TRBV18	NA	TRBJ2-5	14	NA	CASSPPGFEETQYF	TGTGCCAGCTCACCACCTGGCTTCGAGGAGACCCAGTACTTC
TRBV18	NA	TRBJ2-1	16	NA	CASSPQAGGPYNEQFF	TGTGCCAGCTCACCACAGGCAGGGGGGCCTTACAATGAGCAGTTCTTC
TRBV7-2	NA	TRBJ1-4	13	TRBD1	CASSLQGAEKLFF	TGTGCCAGCAGCTTACAGGGGGCGGAAAAACTGTTTTTT
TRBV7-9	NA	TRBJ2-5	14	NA	CASSLALSEETQYF	TGTGCCAGCAGCTTAGCGCTTAGCGAGGAGACCCAGTACTTC
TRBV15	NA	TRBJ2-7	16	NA	CATSRERTGRNYEQYF	TGTGCCACCAGCAGAGAGAGAACAGGAAGAAACTACGAGCAGTACTTC
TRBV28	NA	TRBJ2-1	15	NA	CASRPSGAGNNEQFF	TGTGCCAGCAGACCATCAGGGGCGGGGAACAATGAGCAGTTCTTC
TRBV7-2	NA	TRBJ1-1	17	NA	CASSLVSVPGLGTEAFF	TGTGCCAGCAGCTTAGTTTCTGTACCGGGTTTGGGCACTGAAGCTTTCTTT
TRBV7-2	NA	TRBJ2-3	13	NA	CASSFLDRDTQYF	TGTGCCAGCAGCTTTCTAGACCGGGATACGCAGTATTTT
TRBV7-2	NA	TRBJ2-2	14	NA	CASSLEAWDGELFF	TGTGCCAGCAGCTTGGAGGCGTGGGACGGGGAGCTGTTTTTT
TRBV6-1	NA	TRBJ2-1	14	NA	CASSEWSPGGEQFF	TGTGCCAGCAGTGAATGGTCGCCAGGTGGTGAGCAGTTCTTC
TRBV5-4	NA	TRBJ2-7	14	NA	CASSLGAEFYEQYF	TGTGCCAGCAGCTTGGGGGCCGAGTTCTACGAGCAGTACTTC
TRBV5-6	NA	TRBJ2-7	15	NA	CASSLSGTRYYEQYF	TGTGCCAGCAGCTTGTCGGGGACACGGTACTACGAGCAGTACTTC
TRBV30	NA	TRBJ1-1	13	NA	CAVRVPVNTEAFF	TGTGCCGTCAGGGTACCCGTGAACACTGAAGCTTTCTTT
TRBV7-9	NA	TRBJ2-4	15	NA	CASSPWTLAKNIQYF	TGTGCCAGCAGCCCCTGGACGTTAGCCAAAAACATTCAGTACTTC
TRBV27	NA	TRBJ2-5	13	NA	CASSSRGRETQYF	TGTGCCAGCAGTTCCAGGGGTAGAGAGACCCAGTACTTC
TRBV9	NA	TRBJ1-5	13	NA	CASSAQGRQPQHF	TGTGCCAGCAGCGCGCAGGGACGACAGCCCCAGCATTTT
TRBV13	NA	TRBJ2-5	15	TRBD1	CASSQPGQGGETQYF	TGTGCCAGCAGCCAGCCGGGACAGGGCGGAGAGACCCAGTACTTC
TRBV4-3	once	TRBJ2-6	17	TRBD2	CASSQGTSSSGANVLTF	TGCGCCAGCAGCCAAGGGACTAGCAGCTCTGGGGCCAACGTCCTGACTTTC
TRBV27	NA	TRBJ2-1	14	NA	CASSSDVSYNEQFF	TGTGCCAGCAGTTCGGACGTCTCCTACAATGAGCAGTTCTTC
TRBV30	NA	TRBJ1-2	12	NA	CAWSRQTDDYTF	TGTGCCTGGAGTAGACAGACGGATGACTACACCTTC
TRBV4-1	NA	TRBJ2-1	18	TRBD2	CASSRGTSGGRSYNEQFF	TGCGCCAGCAGCCGCGGGACTAGCGGGGGTCGCTCCTACAATGAGCAGTTCTTC
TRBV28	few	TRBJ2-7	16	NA	CASSFVPGENHYEQYF	TGTGCCAGCAGTTTCGTACCGGGAGAGAACCACTACGAGCAGTACTTC
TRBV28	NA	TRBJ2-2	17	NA	CASSSYSAGVGAGELFF	TGTGCCAGCAGTTCCTATTCGGCTGGGGTCGGCGCCGGGGAGCTGTTTTTT
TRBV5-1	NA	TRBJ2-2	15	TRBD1	CASSGDAGGTGELFF	TGCGCCAGCAGCGGGGACGCAGGGGGCACCGGGGAGCTGTTTTTT
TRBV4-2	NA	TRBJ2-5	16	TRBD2	CASSQDISGSGETQYF	TGTGCCAGCAGCCAAGATATTAGCGGGAGTGGAGAGACCCAGTACTTC
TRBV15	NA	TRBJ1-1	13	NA	CATSWTEGTEAFF	TGTGCCACCAGCTGGACAGAGGGAACTGAAGCTTTCTTT
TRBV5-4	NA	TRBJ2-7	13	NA	CASNRNNDYEQYF	TGTGCCAGCAATCGCAACAACGACTACGAGCAGTACTTC
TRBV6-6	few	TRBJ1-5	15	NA	CASNNGGFGNQPQHF	TGTGCCAGCAATAACGGAGGGTTCGGAAATCAGCCCCAGCATTTT
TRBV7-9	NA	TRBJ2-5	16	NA	CASSLFGSGGAETQYF	TGTGCCAGCAGCTTATTTGGTTCTGGGGGTGCAGAGACCCAGTACTTC
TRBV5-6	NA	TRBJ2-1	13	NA	CASSLDNYNEQFF	TGTGCCAGCAGCTTGGACAACTACAATGAGCAGTTCTTC
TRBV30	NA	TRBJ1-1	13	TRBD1	CAWGRGLNTEAFF	TGTGCCTGGGGGAGGGGGCTGAACACTGAAGCTTTCTTT
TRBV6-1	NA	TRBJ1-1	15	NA	CASTLARVGATEAFF	TGTGCCAGCACCCTAGCCAGGGTGGGGGCCACTGAAGCTTTCTTT
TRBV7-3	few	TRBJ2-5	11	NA	CASSDQETQYF	TGTGCCAGCAGCGATCAAGAGACCCAGTACTTC
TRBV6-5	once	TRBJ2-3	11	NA	CASSYSDTQYF	TGTGCCAGCAGTTACTCCGATACGCAGTATTTT
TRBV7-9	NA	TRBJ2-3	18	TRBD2	CASSRGLAGGSFTDTQYF	TGTGCCAGCAGCCGAGGACTAGCGGGGGGGTCCTTCACAGATACGCAGTATTTT
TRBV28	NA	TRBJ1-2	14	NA	CASSIGNQGFGYTF	TGTGCCAGCTCCATTGGGAACCAGGGGTTTGGCTACACCTTC
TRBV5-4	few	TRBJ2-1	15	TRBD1	CASSLGTGVYNEQFF	TGTGCCAGCAGCTTGGGGACAGGGGTTTACAATGAGCAGTTCTTC
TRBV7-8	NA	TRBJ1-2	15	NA	CASSLEVGTRFGYTF	TGTGCCAGCAGCTTAGAAGTCGGGACACGGTTCGGCTACACCTTC
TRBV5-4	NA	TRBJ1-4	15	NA	CASSNNRAVNEKLFF	TGTGCCAGCAGCAACAACAGGGCTGTAAATGAAAAACTGTTTTTT
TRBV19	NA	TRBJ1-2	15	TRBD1	CASSMGPGGNYGYTF	TGTGCCAGTAGTATGGGGCCAGGGGGGAACTATGGCTACACCTTC
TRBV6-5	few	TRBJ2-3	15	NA	CASRTPGVAADTQYF	TGTGCCAGCAGGACCCCGGGGGTGGCGGCAGATACGCAGTATTTT
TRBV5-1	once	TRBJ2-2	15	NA	CASSLRPSNTGELFF	TGCGCCAGCAGCTTAAGGCCTTCGAACACCGGGGAGCTGTTTTTT
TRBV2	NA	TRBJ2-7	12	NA	CASRSGTWEQYF	TGTGCCAGCAGGTCAGGGACTTGGGAGCAGTACTTC